This T cell receptor (beta chain) comes out of a study of T cells in Graves' hyperthyroidism and ophthalmopathy. Study-wide background: Peripheral blood draws took place at initial diagnosis, ahead of any treatment. Notes on the study in general: Most thyroid-expanded clonotypes above 0.001 were also found in blood.

Germline V gene lookup returns CDR1 SGHTA and CDR2 FQGTGA. Trimming pared 6 bases from V and 1 base from J, leaving 9 bases between. This CDR3 has 13 amino acids. This clonotype was recorded at least ten times. The antigen is unknown. Each person with ophthalmopathy scored at least 3 on the Clinical Activity Score, reached NOSPECS grade 4 or higher, and had been ill under 3 months. Patients showing uncontrolled infection, other autoimmune disease, pregnancy or lactation were ineligible. There were TCR beta CDR3 regions amplified from RNA transcripts. The TCR CDR3 was amplified in a first-round RT-PCR using the HTBI primer set. Using its own MiXCR run on the multiplex PCR reads, TCRdb lists one record per CDR3 protein. The data contain about 640,000 distinct CDR3 sequences, around 21% of them singletons.

Sequencing was carried out using blood. This TCR derives from a man aged 25 to 45 with Graves' ophthalmopathy. The chain joins TRBV7-3 to TRBJ1-1; D gene unclear. The CDR3 bases are TGTGCCAGCAGGAAAACCTCGAACACTGAAGCTTTCTTT. Translated, it gives CASRKTSNTEAFF.